The 24 T cell receptor beta chains reported below all come from one sample, sequenced in a study of blood T cell repertoires in COVID-19. Libraries were prepared by immunoSEQ multiplex PCR; TCRdb keeps only in-frame clonotypes and omits some of them. The sample records about 350,000 clones, roughly 87% being singletons. Specimen: peripheral blood. Source of these receptors: a woman aged 55 to 70 with COVID-19, enrolled during active disease.

This clone was picked up one time. V and J are TRBV21-1 and TRBJ1-5; the D call TRBD1 from the table was never checked on the DNA. TRBV21-1 corresponds to a pseudogene. The CDR3 has 11 residues. CDR3 DNA: TGTGCCAGCAGCAGGGCTCAGCCCCAGCATTTT. It encodes CASSRAQPQHF.

The J gene is TRBJ2-5, the V gene TRBV5-1; TRBD1 aligns across 9 bases. The V gene end was trimmed by 4 bases and the J gene end by 2 bases; junction bases not matched to a gene: 9. The CDR3 length is 16 residues. Germline V CDR1 and CDR2: SGHRS, YFSETQ. The CDR3 region has the DNA TGCGCCAGCAGCCCCCGGGGGACAGGGATACAAGAGACCCAGTACTTC. Residues: CASSPRGTGIQETQYF.

This chain links TRBV5-1 with TRBJ1-5; TRBD1 matches at 8 bases. The J segment lost 1 base and the V segment lost 10 bases, leaving 19 bases of the junction unmatched. The germline V gene encodes CDR1 SGHRS and CDR2 YFSETQ. This CDR3 has 18 residues. The CDR3 DNA is TGCGCCTCCATGCCCTTCGACAGGGGTCTGAGGAGCAATCAGCCCCAGCATTTT. This translates into CASMPFDRGLRSNQPQHF.

The genes are TRBV5-1 and TRBJ2-3; the match to TRBD1 covers 7 bases. Trimming at V came to 2 bases and at J to 2 bases, leaving 11 bases not matched to a gene. The germline V gene has CDR1 SGHRS and CDR2 YFSETQ. The CDR3 has 17 amino acids. DNA of the CDR3: TGCGCCAGCAGCTTCGCTCTGACAGGGCCCCCCACAGATACGCAGTATTTT. Amino acid sequence: CASSFALTGPPTDTQYF.

The rearrangement joins TRBV6-5 to TRBJ2-1, with 9 bases lining up with TRBD2. The CDR3 has 14 residues. V trimming: 8 bases; J trimming: 4 bases; junction bases outside the gene matches: 6. Germline values: CDR1 MNHEY, CDR2 SVGAGI. CDR3 region: CASGSGGLYNEQFF. CDR3 DNA sequence: TGTGCCAGCGGTAGCGGGGGCCTTTACAATGAGCAGTTCTTC.

The chain is built from TRBV2 and TRBJ1-4, with 9 positions matching TRBD1. The CDR3 contains 13 residues. Looked up from germline, CDR1 is SNHLY and CDR2 is FYNNEI. V dropped 8 bases and J dropped 7; count of bases not matched to a gene: 5. The CDR3 region has the DNA TGTGCCAGCTCCCGGGACAGGGCTGAAAAACTGTTTTTT. It is translated as CASSRDRAEKLFF.

This chain uses TRBV5-6 with TRBJ2-1; 9 nucleotides align to TRBD2. The V segment lost 2 bases and the J segment 4 bases; nucleotides outside the gene matches: 13. Germline V gives CDR1 SGHDT, CDR2 YYEEEE. This CDR3 contains 18 residues. CDR3 in amino acids: CASSFVAGSGGEYNEQFF. The CDR3 region has the DNA TGTGCCAGCAGCTTCGTTGCCGGTAGCGGGGGTGAATACAATGAGCAGTTCTTC.

V usage is TRBV4-1 and J usage is TRBJ2-1; tentative D call: TRBD1 (6 bases). CDR3 length: 15 amino acids. Deletions cut 0 bases from V and 8 bases from J, with 14 bases between. Germline CDR1 and CDR2: MGHRA and YSYEKL. CDR3 protein: CASSQDPGQSYEQFF. CDR3 DNA: TGCGCCAGCAGCCAAGACCCCGGACAGAGTTATGAGCAGTTCTTC.

The chain carries TRBV10-1 and TRBJ1-2, with a tentative D call TRBD1 (5 bases). The germline V gene encodes CDR1 WNHNN and CDR2 SYGVQD (reference sequence). V was pared by 6 bases and J by 2 bases, with 10 bases between. This CDR3 contains 13 residues. CDR3 nucleotide sequence: TGCGCCAGCAGCTACGACAGCAACTATGGCTACACCTTC. This sequence encodes CASSYDSNYGYTF.

The J gene is TRBJ1-6, the V gene TRBV28; D unresolved. Trimming removed 3 bases at V and 10 bases at J, with 16 bases between. This CDR3 comprises 15 residues. CDR1 is MDHEN and CDR2 is SYDVKM in the germline V gene. The CDR3 DNA follows: TGTGCCAGCAGTTTCTCGGCAGGAACGGCCTCACCCCTCCACTTT. Its translation: CASSFSAGTASPLHF.

The genes are TRBV16 and TRBJ2-5; tentative D call: TRBD2 (6 bases). CDR3 size: 14 residues. The ends were cut back, 0 bases at V and 4 bases at J, with 9 bases in the middle. CDR1 KGHSY and CDR2 FQNENV come from the germline V gene. CDR3 region: CASSQSTRPETQYF. As DNA, the CDR3 is TGTGCCAGCAGCCAATCGACTAGACCAGAGACCCAGTACTTC. Together with reference TRBV16 and TRBJ2-5, the CDR3 gives the full variable domain: GEEVAQTPKHLVRGEGQKAKLYCAPIKGHSYVFWYQQVLKNEFKFLISFQNENVFDETGMPKERFSAKCLPNSPCSLEIQATKLEDSAVYFCASSQSTRPETQYFGPGTRLLVL.

The rearrangement joins TRBV5-8 to TRBJ2-1; 8 nucleotides line up with TRBD2. This CDR3 region has 15 residues. V shed 5 bases, J shed 3 bases, and the junction held 7 bases outside the gene matches. Germline CDR1 and CDR2: SGHTS and YDEGEE. The CDR3, as DNA: TGTGCCAGCAGGATCGGTACTAGCGGCTACAATGAGCAGTTCTTC. Protein product: CASRIGTSGYNEQFF. Supplemented by reference TRBV5-8 and TRBJ2-1, the full variable domain reads EAGVTQSPTHLIKTRGQQATLRCSPISGHTSVYWYQQALGLGLQFLLWYDEGEERNRGNFPPRFSGRQFPNYSSELNVNALELEDSALYLCASRIGTSGYNEQFFGPGTRLTVL.

V is TRBV3-1 (or the pseudogene TRBV3-2) and J is TRBJ1-2, with D unresolved. The CDR3 loop spans 12 amino acids. Trimming took off 4 bases at V and 5 bases at J, with 8 bases between the two ends. Germline-derived CDR1 and CDR2 are LGHDT and YNNKEL (reference sequence). CDR3 residues: CASSLLTYGYTF. CDR3 DNA: TGTGCCAGCAGCCTCTTGACATATGGCTACACCTTC.

The sample holds one count of this clone. The chain carries TRBV2 and TRBJ1-5; D possibly corresponds to TRBD1 (5 bases). CDR3 length: 14 amino acids. Trimming removed 6 bases from V and 4 bases from J, with 13 bases in between. The V gene's germline CDR1 is SNHLY and CDR2 FYNNEI. The CDR3 is CASRAWGVNQPQHF. DNA for the CDR3: TGTGCCAGCAGGGCCTGGGGGGTTAATCAGCCCCAGCATTTT. Combining the CDR3 with reference TRBV2 and TRBJ1-5 gives the whole variable domain EPEVTQTPSHQVTQMGQEVILRCVPISNHLYFYWYRQILGQKVEFLVSFYNNEISEKSEIFDDQFSVERPDGSNFTLKIRSTKLEDSAMYFCASRAWGVNQPQHFGDGTRLSIL.

J is TRBJ1-1 and V is TRBV7-2; D remains unclear. There are 14 residues in the CDR3. Between the trimmed V and J ends, which lost 5 bases and 3 bases, there was a span of 13 bases. Germline values: CDR1 SGHTA, CDR2 FQGNSA. CDR3 sequence (DNA): TGTGCCAGCAGCCCTCGGGGAGGATACACTGAAGCTTTCTTT. This codes for CASSPRGGYTEAFF.

The chain is built from TRBV6-5 and TRBJ2-6; D call uncertain. The CDR3 is 15 residues long. Trimming left V 5 bases short and J 3 bases short, with 11 bases between. In germline, CDR1 is MNHEY, CDR2 SVGAGI. The CDR3 DNA reads as TGTGCCAGCAGTACGACTTTTAATGGGGCCAACGTCCTGACTTTC. Its protein is CASSTTFNGANVLTF.

The genes are TRBV2 and TRBJ1-6; 7 bases agree with TRBD1. The germline V gene has CDR1 SNHLY and CDR2 FYNNEI. V gave up 7 bases and J gave up 6 bases; unmatched junction bases: 3. There are 13 residues in the CDR3. The CDR3 protein is CASTGQANSPLHF. The CDR3 bases are TGTGCCAGCACCGGACAGGCTAATTCACCCCTCCACTTT. Full variable domain (remainder filled in from reference TRBV2 and TRBJ1-6): EPEVTQTPSHQVTQMGQEVILRCVPISNHLYFYWYRQILGQKVEFLVSFYNNEISEKSEIFDDQFSVERPDGSNFTLKIRSTKLEDSAMYFCASTGQANSPLHFGNGTRLTVT.

This clone showed up just once. This specimen includes other DNA sequences encoding the same CDR3. The chain employs TRBV3-1 (or the pseudogene TRBV3-2) and TRBJ1-2; no clear D gene. The V gene's germline CDR1 is LGHDT and CDR2 YNNKEL (reference sequence). V shed 2 bases and J shed 2 bases, with 6 bases lying between them. The CDR3 is 13 residues long. DNA of the CDR3: TGTGCCAGCAGCCAATCAGGAAACTATGGCTACACCTTC. Amino acids: CASSQSGNYGYTF.

The J gene is TRBJ1-1, the V gene TRBV7-8, with TRBD1 matching over 8 bases. The V gene's germline CDR1 is SGHVS and CDR2 FQNEAQ. This CDR3 contains 15 residues. The V segment lost 5 bases and the J segment 4 bases; nucleotides outside the gene matches: 9. CDR3 amino acids: CASSPRTGRSTEAFF. As DNA, the CDR3 is TGTGCCAGCAGCCCCCGGACAGGGAGGTCCACTGAAGCTTTCTTT.

Only one count was recorded for this clone. The chain links TRBV11-2 to TRBJ1-2; D is possibly TRBD1 (5 bases). Trimming stripped 5 bases from V and 7 bases from J, with 20 bases between. Germline loops: CDR1 SGHAT, CDR2 FQNNGV. CDR3 length: 15 residues. DNA of the CDR3: TGTGCCAGCAGCCTAGCGGGGGGGATCATGAGTGGCTACACCTTC. It codes for CASSLAGGIMSGYTF.

The chain has TRBV27 and TRBJ2-7; D might be TRBD1 (6 bases). The germline V and J ends were trimmed by 5 bases and 7 bases, with 24 bases remaining between them. Germline lookup yields CDR1 MNHEY and CDR2 SMNVEV (reference sequence). This CDR3 has 16 amino acids. The CDR3 nucleotides read TGTGCCAGCAGTAGTGGTTTGGGGGCGGGTATGGGAGAGCAGTACTTC. This encodes CASSSGLGAGMGEQYF.

The V gene is TRBV19, the J gene TRBJ2-1, with 9 nucleotides matching TRBD1. From germline, CDR1 is LNHDA and CDR2 SQIVND (reference sequence). The length of the CDR3 is 14 residues. The J segment lost 4 bases and the V segment lost 5 bases, leaving 3 bases of the junction unmatched. The CDR3 spells CASSGDRAYNEQFF. In DNA form, the CDR3 reads TGTGCCAGTAGTGGGGACAGGGCTTACAATGAGCAGTTCTTC.

V gene TRBV7-9 combines with J gene TRBJ2-3; 10 nucleotides align to TRBD2. The CDR3 sequence is 15 residues long. The J segment lost 4 bases and the V segment lost 2 bases, leaving 3 bases of the junction unmatched. CDR1 SEHNR and CDR2 FQNEAQ come from the germline V gene (reference sequence). In nucleotides, the CDR3 is TGTGCCAGCAGCTTACCTAGCGGGGGTGCAGATACGCAGTATTTT. It specifies CASSLPSGGADTQYF.

This rearrangement joins TRBV6-5 to TRBJ2-7, with 7 bases that match TRBD1. From germline, CDR1 is MNHEY and CDR2 SVGAGI. J gave up 3 bases and V 4 bases, and 9 bases lay outside the gene matches. This CDR3 has 15 residues. Written as DNA, the CDR3 is TGTGCCAGCAGTTCGCAAGGGGGACAGTACTACGAGCAGTACTTC. Its protein is CASSSQGGQYYEQYF.